The clone carrying this T cell receptor (beta chain) occurred a few times. The antigen is unknown. Researchers took RNA transcripts and amplified the TCR beta CDR3 regions from them. During a first-round RT-PCR of the TCR CDR3, the HTBI primer set was used. TCRdb called the multiplex PCR reads again in MiXCR, with one record for every CDR3 protein. The sample includes 300,000 to 350,000 distinct CDR3 sequences, 15% to 20% seen only once; the top ten take 49%. V was shortened by 5 bases and J by 5 bases, with 12 bases between the two germline ends. The length of the CDR3 is 14 residues. Germline CDR1 reads MNHEY; CDR2 reads SMNVEV (reference sequence). The authors deemed Graves' hyperthyroidism stable absent ophthalmopathy progression within 18 months. The record originates from a study of T cells in Graves' hyperthyroidism and ophthalmopathy. Study-wide findings and caveats: The model's output predicted ophthalmopathy at a median of roughly 6.9 months prior to onset. Stable hyperthyroidism and ophthalmopathy were separated using 13 V-J signatures. Blood also contained most expanded thyroid clonotypes above 0.001.

The sequenced sample was blood. This chain joins TRBV27 and TRBJ2-2; maybe TRBD1 (5 bases). This TCR was recovered from a woman in her forties or fifties with Graves' hyperthyroidism. CDR3 sequence: CASSGASFTGELFF. CDR3 nucleotide sequence: TGTGCCAGCAGTGGGGCTTCCTTTACCGGGGAGCTGTTTTTT.